The next 20 T cell receptor beta chains were all read from a single sample in a study of prognosis after radiotherapy for stage I lung cancer. The study amplified the TCR beta CDR3 region from genomic DNA. This amplification was carried out by two rounds of multiplex PCR. For every TRBV and TRBJ gene, a specific primer was used in first-round PCR. TCRdb re-derived calls from the multiplex PCR reads in MiXCR, one entry per CDR3 protein. The table records approximately 15,000 distinct CDR3 sequences, approximately 45% of them present only once. Sequenced material: PBMCs, taken before or after stereotactic body radiation therapy (not recorded which). Receptors were obtained from a donor over 45 with non-small cell lung cancer.

Details on this clonotype: This is likely an artifact of a read error, given a far larger clone one base away. V usage is TRBV6-8 and J usage is TRBJ2-3, with D unclear. This CDR3 has 12 residues. Germline CDR1 is MNHGY and CDR2 is SAAAGT. CDR3 bases: TGTGTCAGCAGTCCGGACCCAGATACGCAGTATTTT. Amino acids: CVSSPDPDTQYF.

This sequence joins TRBV6-2 or TRBV6-3 and TRBJ2-7; D gene unclear. Trimming stripped 7 bases from V and 1 base from J, with 11 bases between. The CDR3 runs 13 residues. The germline CDR1 and CDR2 sequences are MNHEY and SVGEGT. The CDR3 region is CASTRGPSYEQYF. CDR3 sequence (DNA): TGTGCCAGCACCCGCGGACCGTCCTACGAGCAGTACTTC.

This chain joins TRBV4-1 and TRBJ1-2; tentative D call: TRBD1 (6 bases). The ends were cut back, 2 bases at V and 4 bases at J, with 11 bases in the middle. CDR3 length: 14 residues. The germline V gene encodes CDR1 MGHRA and CDR2 YSYEKL. CDR3 DNA: TGCGCCAGCAGCCAAAAACAGGGCTCCTATGGCTACACCTTC. Translating it yields CASSQKQGSYGYTF.

The chain joins TRBV6-1 to TRBJ2-7; 8 bases agree with TRBD2. With V trimmed by 6 bases and J by 13 bases, 20 bases remained unmatched. CDR3 length: 15 amino acids. CDR1 and CDR2 (germline): MNHNS, SASEGT. The CDR3 loop is CASRGPSAGVRNHYF. The CDR3 DNA reads as TGTGCCAGCAGGGGACCTTCAGCGGGAGTCCGTAATCATTACTTC.

V is TRBV12-3 or TRBV12-4 and J is TRBJ1-2; tentative D call: TRBD1 (6 bases). The CDR3 is made up of 17 amino acids. V was trimmed by 7 bases and J by 0 bases, leaving 21 bases between them. The CDR3 nucleotides read TGTGCCAGCATCCACTCGTTGCGGAGGGGGGCTAACTATGGCTACACCTTC. Translated, it gives CASIHSLRRGANYGYTF.

Many counts were recorded for this clonotype. This chain links TRBV5-1 with TRBJ1-1; 7 positions agree with TRBD1. J lost 1 base, V lost 2 bases, and 2 bases had no gene match. This CDR3 has 14 amino acids. Germline CDR1 SGHRS, CDR2 YFSETQ. The CDR3 DNA reads TGCGCCAGCAGCTTACGACAGGGGAACACTGAAGCTTTCTTT. This encodes CASSLRQGNTEAFF. Supplemented by reference TRBV5-1 and TRBJ1-1, the full variable domain reads KAGVTQTPRYLIKTRGQQVTLSCSPISGHRSVSWYQQTPGQGLQFLFEYFSETQRNKGNFPGRFSGRQFSNSRSEMNVSTLELGDSALYLCASSLRQGNTEAFFGQGTRLTVV.

This clonotype was seen ten or more times. The V gene is TRBV5-6, the J gene TRBJ1-1; no clear D. The ends were cut back, 4 bases at V and 0 bases at J, with 10 bases in the middle. The CDR3 has 14 residues. Germline V lookup: CDR1 SGHDT, CDR2 YYEEEE. CDR3: CASSHGRVNTEAFF. The CDR3 coding sequence is TGTGCCAGCAGCCACGGACGGGTGAACACTGAAGCTTTCTTT.

A note on this clonotype: The likely explanation is a read error, given a far larger clone one base away. Written as DNA, the CDR3 is TGTGCCATCAGTTACTCCCCCCAGGGAGGGTACGAGCAGTACTTC. Its translation is CAISYSPQGGYEQYF. The V and J genes are TRBV6-6 and TRBJ2-7, with TRBD2 matching over 7 bases. Germline CDR1 MNHNY, CDR2 SVGAGI (reference sequence). The CDR3 runs to 15 residues.

Many counts were recorded for this clonotype. Germline and junction disagree at one end, which may indicate a read error. V gene TRBV2 combines with J gene TRBJ2-7; TRBD1 might be the D (5 bases). Per the germline V gene, CDR1 is SNHLY and CDR2 is FYNNEI. CDR3 size: 13 residues. CDR3 in DNA: TGTGCCAGCAGTTTGAGTTCAGGGCTCACTTTTCTCTTC. Protein product: CASSLSSGLTFLF.

The chain combines TRBV5-1 with TRBJ2-1; the D is unclear. The CDR3 is 14 residues long. CDR1 and CDR2 (germline): SGHRS, YFSETQ. V lost 1 base and J lost 5, with 10 bases in between. The CDR3 DNA reads TGCGCCAGCAGCTTGTCTATCTGGGACAATGAGCAGTTCTTC. Translation: CASSLSIWDNEQFF.

This clonotype is medium-sized by share. The chain couples TRBV12-3 or TRBV12-4 to TRBJ1-2, with D perhaps matching TRBD1 (6 bases). The length of the CDR3 is 13 residues. Trimming shortened V by 5 bases and J by 8 bases, and 15 bases separated the two germline ends. The CDR3 spells CASSDRTAGGYTF. CDR3 bases: TGTGCCAGCAGTGACCGGACAGCTGGGGGCTACACCTTC.

The chain couples TRBV30 to TRBJ1-5; 7 nucleotides match TRBD1. This CDR3 is built from 16 residues. CDR1 and CDR2 (germline): GTSNPN, SVGIG (reference sequence). The V gene end was trimmed by 4 bases and the J gene end by 0 bases; junction bases not matched to a gene: 9. This CDR3 is CAWKNPGTVSNQPQHF. CDR3 sequence (DNA): TGTGCCTGGAAAAACCCCGGGACAGTTAGCAATCAGCCCCAGCATTTT.

The CDR3 DNA is TGCGCCAGCAGCTCTGCGGGGGGTGATACGCAGTATTTT. The encoded protein is CASSSAGGDTQYF. The chain joins TRBV5-1 to TRBJ2-3; TRBD2 matches at 8 bases. This CDR3 is 13 amino acids long. The junction had 3 bases not matched to a gene; V was cut back by 3 bases and J by 6 bases. Germline V CDR1 and CDR2: SGHRS, YFSETQ.

This clonotype was recorded many times. The chain has TRBV20-1 and TRBJ2-1; 11 bases match TRBD2. CDR1 is DFQATT, CDR2 SNEGSKA, per germline (reference sequence). This CDR3 region has 15 residues. The J segment lost 5 bases and the V segment lost 6 bases, leaving 9 bases of the junction unmatched. This chain's CDR3 is CSADTGTSGNNEQFF. CDR3 coding DNA: TGCAGTGCAGACACCGGGACTAGCGGTAACAATGAGCAGTTCTTC.

This clonotype has a count of ten or more. The chain recombines TRBV12-3 or TRBV12-4 with TRBJ1-3, with unresolved D. Trimming shortened V by 3 bases and J by 0 bases, and 21 bases separated the two germline ends. The CDR3 has 19 amino acids. DNA for the CDR3: TGTGCCAGCAGTTTGGGGTTCATTCCAGCCTTCCTCTCTGGAAACACCATATATTTT. It encodes CASSLGFIPAFLSGNTIYF.

CDR3 sequence (DNA): TGCGCCAGCAGCTTGGCACAGGGGGAGTACGAGCAGTACTTC. Translation gives CASSLAQGEYEQYF. The chain is built from TRBV5-1 and TRBJ2-7; 8 nucleotides line up with TRBD1. CDR3 size: 14 residues. Losses at the gene ends were 0 bases for V and 4 bases for J; bases not matched to a gene: 3. Looked up from germline, CDR1 is SGHRS and CDR2 is YFSETQ. The full variable domain, in which reference TRBV5-1 and TRBJ2-7 provide the parts outside the CDR3, is KAGVTQTPRYLIKTRGQQVTLSCSPISGHRSVSWYQQTPGQGLQFLFEYFSETQRNKGNFPGRFSGRQFSNSRSEMNVSTLELGDSALYLCASSLAQGEYEQYFGPGTRLTVT.

This clonotype was seen repeatedly, ten times or more. The chain combines TRBV3-1 with TRBJ1-1; TRBD1 matches at 9 bases. Germline V gene data show CDR1 as LGHDT and CDR2 as YNNKEL (reference sequence). With 5 bases clipped from V and 6 bases from J, the junction kept 7 bases outside the gene matches. CDR3 size: 14 residues. The CDR3 reads CASSDSGQGAEAFF. CDR3 nucleotides: TGTGCCAGCAGCGATTCGGGACAGGGCGCTGAAGCTTTCTTT.

V and J are TRBV6-9 and TRBJ2-6; 12 bases fit TRBD2. The V segment lost 3 bases and the J segment 0 bases; nucleotides outside the gene matches: 15. This CDR3 is built from 22 residues. In germline, CDR1 is MNHGY, CDR2 SVAAGI. This CDR3 reads CASSYRPRTSGVKNSGANVLTF. In DNA form, the CDR3 reads TGTGCCAGCAGTTACCGACCTAGGACTAGCGGGGTAAAAAACTCTGGGGCCAACGTCCTGACTTTC.

The J gene is TRBJ1-5, the V gene TRBV28; 9 bases line up with TRBD1. The CDR3 spans 15 residues. V shed 8 bases and J 6 bases; nucleotides not matched to a gene: 11. The germline gives CDR1 MDHEN, CDR2 SYDVKM. The CDR3 bases are TGTGCCAGCCGCCTCTGGACAGGGGACGTTCAGCCCCAGCATTTT. This codes for CASRLWTGDVQPQHF.

V gene TRBV11-3 combines with J gene TRBJ1-2, with D possibly matching TRBD1 (5 bases). V lost 1 base to trimming and J lost 4 bases, with 13 bases between them. The CDR3 covers 15 residues. CDR1 and CDR2 (germline): SGHNT, YENEEA. CDR3 DNA sequence: TGTGCCAGCAGCTTAGTTGGGGGATCGGGCTATGGCTACACCTTC. Amino acids: CASSLVGGSGYGYTF.